One and the same sample provided the 5 T cell receptor beta chains below, sequenced in a study of cytomegalovirus exposure and HLA in healthy donors. The PCR made use of 60 Vbeta and 13 Jbeta primers. Profiled with immunoSEQ multiplex PCR; TCRdb holds only in-frame clones, not every one. The sample contains about 200,000 clones, about 79% of which appear only once. Sequencing was done on a sample of PBMCs. The receptors here all came from a boy between 2 and 10 years old in good health and CMV-seronegative.

The chain links TRBV5-1 to TRBJ2-1, with TRBD2 as a possible D gene (5 bases). Germline V gives CDR1 SGHRS, CDR2 YFSETQ. This CDR3 region has 13 residues. Deletions cut 3 bases from V and 2 bases from J, with 6 bases between. CDR3 sequence: CASSSGTYNEQFF. In nucleotides, the CDR3 is TGCGCCAGCAGCTCCGGGACCTACAATGAGCAGTTCTTC.

This chain links TRBV7-9 with TRBJ2-2; the D gene is possibly TRBD1 (6 bases). Trimming shortened V by 4 bases and J by 5 bases, and 20 bases separated the two germline ends. Germline V gene lookup returns CDR1 SEHNR and CDR2 FQNEAQ (reference sequence). This CDR3 comprises 17 residues. The CDR3, as DNA: TGTGCCAGCAGCTCCGTTCTCGCAGGGGCCGAGACCGGGGAGCTGTTTTTT. Translated: CASSSVLAGAETGELFF.

This rearrangement joins TRBV29-1 to TRBJ2-7; tentatively, D is TRBD2 (5 bases). The germline gives CDR1 SQVTM, CDR2 ANQGSEA. With 4 bases removed from V and 0 bases from J, the gap between germline ends came to 10 bases. This CDR3 is 13 amino acids long. CDR3 nucleotides: TGCAGCGTTGCGGGAAGGTCCTCCTACGAGCAGTACTTC. Residues: CSVAGRSSYEQYF.

V is TRBV5-6 and J is TRBJ2-5; 10 nucleotides line up with TRBD2. The germline V gene has CDR1 SGHDT and CDR2 YYEEEE. The length of the CDR3 is 18 residues. Unmatched junction bases numbered 17, after V lost 4 bases and J lost 5 bases. The CDR3 region is CASSRMPLAGYRVETQYF. The DNA of the CDR3 is TGTGCCAGCAGCCGAATGCCACTAGCGGGGTACCGGGTTGAGACCCAGTACTTC.

The gene calls are TRBV4-1 and TRBJ2-3, with a possible D match to TRBD2 (5 bases). Germline V gene data show CDR1 as MGHRA and CDR2 as YSYEKL. V was trimmed by 0 bases and J by 9 bases, leaving 19 bases between them. The CDR3 is made up of 16 amino acids. CDR3 sequence (DNA): TGCGCCAGCAGCCAAGAGGCGGACTCCGTACATAGGACGCAGTATTTT. Its protein is CASSQEADSVHRTQYF.